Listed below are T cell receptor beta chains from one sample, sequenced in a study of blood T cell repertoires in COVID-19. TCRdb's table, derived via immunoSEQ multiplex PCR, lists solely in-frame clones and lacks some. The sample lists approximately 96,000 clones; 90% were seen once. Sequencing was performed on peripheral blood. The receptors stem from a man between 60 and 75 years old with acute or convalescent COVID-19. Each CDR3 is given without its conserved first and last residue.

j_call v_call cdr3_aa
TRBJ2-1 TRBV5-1 ASSRLAGVVYEQF
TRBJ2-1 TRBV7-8 ASSPPRQGSYNEQF
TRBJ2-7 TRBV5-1 ASSLALGQGSEQY
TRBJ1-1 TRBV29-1 SVVQGAKNTEAF
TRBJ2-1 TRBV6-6 ASSYSFSNEQF
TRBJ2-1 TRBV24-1 ATSSFSGSSYNEQF
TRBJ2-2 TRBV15 ATSRVGGTGELF
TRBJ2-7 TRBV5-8 ASSFRTSGTYEQY
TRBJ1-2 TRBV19 ASLGGTYGYT
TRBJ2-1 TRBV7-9 ASSRASSYNEQF
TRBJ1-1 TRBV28 ASSFLAGDRGEAF
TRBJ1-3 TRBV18 ASSRPQGIRNTIY
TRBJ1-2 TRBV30 AWSPDRGRGYT
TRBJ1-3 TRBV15 ATSRDLGQSSGNTIY
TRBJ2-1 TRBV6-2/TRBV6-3 ASSYPTSGGSSYNEQF
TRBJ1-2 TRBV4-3 ASSQDLAQNYGYT
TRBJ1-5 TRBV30 AWSVGGFSSGPQH
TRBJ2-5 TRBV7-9 ASSDPLQETQY
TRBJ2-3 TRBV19 ASSRTSGSTDTQY
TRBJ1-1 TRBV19 ASSMSGGVAF
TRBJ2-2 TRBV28 ASSLVQTGNTGELF
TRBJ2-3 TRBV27 ASSSSSRDTQY
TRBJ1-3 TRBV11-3 ASSLGGFIPSGNTIY
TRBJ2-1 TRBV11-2 ASSSGGAYNEQF
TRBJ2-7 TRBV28 ASTNPGFSYEQY
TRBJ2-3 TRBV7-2 ASSLAAGSTDTQY
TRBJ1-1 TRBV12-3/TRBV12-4 ASRGAHTEAF
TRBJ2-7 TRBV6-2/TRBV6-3 ASSYGTSGMLREQY
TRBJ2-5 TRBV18 ASSPQTAGFLQETQY
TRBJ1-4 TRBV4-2 ASSLPRDRGQANEKLF
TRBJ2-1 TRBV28 ASSPGWRPYNEQF
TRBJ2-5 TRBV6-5 ATHRTGGETQY